The clone carrying this T cell receptor (beta chain) came up many times. The antigen remains unidentified. The sample originates from a study of molecular identifiers for immune sequencing clone quantification. Study results and caveats: Clonotypes topping 20 RNA copies carried over 97% of effector molecules but under 1% of naive ones.

TCRdb independently ran MiXCR on the PCR reads; one entry per CDR3 protein. The repertoire consists of tens of thousands of distinct CDR3 sequences, with 21% occurring once and the leading ten covering about 1%. The sequence was collected from a human donor in good health. Some libraries in this study had Jurkat cell RNA spiked in. The sample consisted of naive CD8+ T cells from blood, with Jurkat cell RNA spiked in. Subset reported: FACS-sorted CD8+CD4-CCR7+CD45RA+ naive T cells.

CDR3 nucleotide sequence: TGTGCCAGCAGTTTCGGGACTAGCGCAAATGAGCAGTTCTTC. Protein sequence: CASSFGTSANEQFF. This chain connects TRBV27 to TRBJ2-1, with 10 bases fitting TRBD2. Germline V lookup: CDR1 MNHEY, CDR2 SMNVEV (reference sequence). V lost 3 bases and J lost 7; bases outside the gene matches: 3. The CDR3 has 14 residues.